These 14 T cell receptor beta chains came from one sample sequenced in a study of blood T cells in healthy people across ages. Alongside a J-beta primer mix, a sample-barcoded 5' primer served in a second PCR lasting about 7 to 12 cycles. TCRdb processed the 5' RACE reads anew with MiXCR; each CDR3 protein has one entry. The sample yields about 900,000 distinct CDR3 sequences, roughly 60% seen once. The sequencing sample was made of blood. These receptors all stem from a man aged 25-45 years in good health.

Ten or more counts support this clonotype. The chain combines TRBV5-5 with TRBJ1-2; the D gene is possibly TRBD1 (6 bases). The V gene lost 0 bases and the J gene lost 4 bases, with 19 bases spanning the gap. The germline V gene has CDR1 SGHKS and CDR2 YYEKEE (reference sequence). The CDR3 is 17 residues long. CDR3 in DNA: TGTGCCAGCAGCTTGGTGCCAGGGGAAGGGCTTGGCTATGGCTACACCTTC. Translating it yields CASSLVPGEGLGYGYTF. The full variable domain, in which reference TRBV5-5 and TRBJ1-2 provide the parts outside the CDR3, is DAGVTQSPTHLIKTRGQQVTLRCSPISGHKSVSWYQQVLGQGPQFIFQYYEKEERGRGNFPDRFSARQFPNYSSELNVNALLLGDSALYLCASSLVPGEGLGYGYTFGSGTRLTVV.

V usage is TRBV4-3 and J usage is TRBJ1-2; 8 positions match TRBD1. The CDR3 is 16 residues long. Germline lookup yields CDR1 LGHNA and CDR2 YSLEER. V lost 0 bases to trimming and J lost 3 bases; unmatched junction nucleotides: 6. The CDR3 spells CASSQEIGQGHYGYTF. The CDR3 bases are TGCGCCAGCAGCCAAGAAATTGGACAGGGCCACTATGGCTACACCTTC.

The chain combines TRBV11-1 with TRBJ2-2; 9 bases fit TRBD2. With 2 bases clipped from V and 0 bases from J, the junction kept 4 bases outside the gene matches. This CDR3 has 17 residues. CDR1 and CDR2 from the germline V gene are SGHAT and FQDESV (reference sequence). The CDR3, as DNA: TGTGCCAGCAGCTTAACAGCGGGGGGCGCGAACACCGGGGAGCTGTTTTTT. Amino acid sequence: CASSLTAGGANTGELFF.

This clonotype occurred once. The rearrangement links TRBV27 to TRBJ2-5, with TRBD2 matching over 9 bases. This CDR3 has 15 residues. Unmatched junction bases numbered 11, after V lost 5 bases and J lost 7 bases. Per germline, CDR1 MNHEY and CDR2 SMNVEV (reference sequence). The CDR3 loop is CASSPVAGALGTQYF. CDR3 sequence (DNA): TGTGCCAGCAGTCCCGTAGCGGGGGCATTGGGGACCCAGTACTTC.

The V and J genes are TRBV9 and TRBJ2-3; TRBD2 matches at 10 bases. The J segment lost 2 bases and the V segment lost 4 bases, leaving 7 bases of the junction unmatched. Germline-derived CDR1 and CDR2 are SGDLS and YYNGEE. The CDR3 contains 16 residues. DNA of the CDR3: TGTGCCAGCAGCTCCCAGACTAGCGGGCTCACAGATACGCAGTATTTT. Amino acid sequence: CASSSQTSGLTDTQYF. Full variable domain (missing parts from reference TRBV9 and TRBJ2-3): DSGVTQTPKHLITATGQRVTLRCSPRSGDLSVYWYQQSLDQGLQFLIQYYNGEERAKGNILERFSAQQFPDLHSELNLSSLELGDSALYFCASSSQTSGLTDTQYFGPGTRLTVL.

The chain uses TRBV7-2 and TRBJ1-2; D not certain. V lost 0 bases and J lost 8, with 13 bases in between. The germline CDR1 and CDR2 sequences are SGHTA and FQGNSA. The CDR3 spans 14 residues. The CDR3 DNA follows: TGTGCCAGCAGCTTAGCGCCGACGGGAGGGGGCTACACCTTC. As protein: CASSLAPTGGGYTF.

This clonotype occurred a few times. The chain combines TRBV2 with TRBJ2-1; D might be TRBD2 (5 bases). CDR3 length: 14 residues. Trimming removed 2 bases from V and 2 bases from J, with 7 bases in between. Per the germline V gene, CDR1 is SNHLY and CDR2 is FYNNEI. CDR3 sequence reads: CASSELTTYNEQFF. The CDR3 bases are TGTGCCAGCAGTGAACTGACTACCTACAATGAGCAGTTCTTC.

The table lists this clonotype with a few counts. The chain combines TRBV5-1 with TRBJ2-7; D is perhaps TRBD1 (7 bases). Trimming removed 4 bases at V and 5 bases at J, with 22 bases between. Germline-derived CDR1 and CDR2 are SGHRS and YFSETQ. CDR3 length: 16 amino acids. The CDR3 DNA follows: TGCGCCAGCAGCAGAACCGGGACAGCCGGGGGACACGAGCAGTACTTC. Amino acid sequence: CASSRTGTAGGHEQYF. Combining the CDR3 with reference TRBV5-1 and TRBJ2-7 gives the whole variable domain KAGVTQTPRYLIKTRGQQVTLSCSPISGHRSVSWYQQTPGQGLQFLFEYFSETQRNKGNFPGRFSGRQFSNSRSEMNVSTLELGDSALYLCASSRTGTAGGHEQYFGPGTRLTVT.

The CDR3 spells CASGTGGGQPQHF. The CDR3 nucleotides read TGTGCCAGCGGTACAGGGGGCGGTCAGCCCCAGCATTTT. This rearrangement joins TRBV9 to TRBJ1-5; 9 bases are a match to TRBD1. The CDR3 totals 13 residues. V lost 7 bases to trimming and J lost 6 bases; unmatched junction nucleotides: 5. Germline assignment: CDR1 SGDLS and CDR2 YYNGEE.

The rearrangement uses TRBV20-1 and TRBJ2-3; the D is unclear. V was cut by 6 bases and J by 6 bases, with 10 bases left in between. Germline V gene sequence: CDR1 DFQATT, CDR2 SNEGSKA (reference sequence). The CDR3 has 11 amino acids. CDR3: CSATLGDTQYF. In DNA form, the CDR3 reads TGCAGTGCCACCCTCGGGGATACGCAGTATTTT.

The gene calls are TRBV29-1 and TRBJ2-6; possibly TRBD2 for D (7 bases). The V and J ends lost 2 bases and 4 bases respectively, with 18 bases between them. Germline V CDR1 and CDR2: SQVTM, ANQGSEA. CDR3 length equals 17 residues. This CDR3 is CSVELMAGAGGANVLTF. The CDR3 DNA reads as TGCAGCGTTGAATTGATGGCGGGGGCTGGCGGGGCCAACGTCCTGACTTTC.

The rearrangement uses TRBV7-2 and TRBJ2-1; TRBD2 matches at 8 bases. Germline V gives CDR1 SGHTA, CDR2 FQGNSA. V trimming: 2 bases; J trimming: 8 bases; junction bases outside the gene matches: 2. This CDR3 spans 13 amino acids. The CDR3 DNA reads TGTGCCAGCAGCTTAACAGCGGGGGATGAGCAGTTCTTC. Protein product: CASSLTAGDEQFF. The complete variable domain, with remaining parts taken from reference TRBV7-2 and TRBJ2-1, reads GAGVSQSPSNKVTEKGKDVELRCDPISGHTALYWYRQSLGQGLEFLIYFQGNSAPDKSGLPSDRFSAERTGGSVSTLTIQRTQQEDSAVYLCASSLTAGDEQFFGPGTRLTVL.

The sample holds a few counts of this clonotype. This chain joins TRBV20-1 and TRBJ1-2; the match to TRBD1 covers 7 bases. Germline values: CDR1 DFQATT, CDR2 SNEGSKA (reference sequence). J was trimmed by 7 bases and V by 5 bases; bases with no gene match: 13. The CDR3 sequence is 14 residues long. The CDR3 nucleotides are TGCAGTGCTGCCCTTGACAGGGCCCGTCGTGGCTACACCTTC. Its protein is CSAALDRARRGYTF.

V usage is TRBV6-2 or TRBV6-3 and J usage is TRBJ2-7, with TRBD1 matching over 7 bases. CDR1 is MNHEY, CDR2 SVGEGT, per germline. V was clipped by 7 bases and J by 0 bases; unmatched bases: 6. The CDR3 consists of 14 residues. The CDR3, as DNA: TGTGCCAGCACCCACAGGGGCCGCTCCTACGAGCAGTACTTC. It is translated as CASTHRGRSYEQYF.